These 27 T cell receptor beta chains originate from one sample sequenced in a study of T cells in Graves' hyperthyroidism and ophthalmopathy (dated 2019 in TCRdb). Receptor libraries were prepared by multiplex PCR. The sequencer was an Illumina HiSeq 2000. The TCR beta CDR3 regions were amplified from RNA transcripts. The TCR CDR3 was subjected to a first round of RT-PCR using the HTBI primer set and the Qiagen OneStep RT-PCR kit. Using fastp at Q25 and MiXCR, TCRdb reprocessed the public reads and kept productive beta chains. Identical CDR3 proteins give one entry, which carries the most common genes and DNA. The sample table contains about 520,000 distinct CDR3 sequences; only one count was recorded for 24% of them. 11% of the sample belongs to the ten largest clones. Sequences were obtained from blood. The receptors originated from a woman aged 25 to 45 with Graves' ophthalmopathy.

This clonotype was recorded at least ten times. The rearrangement links TRBV5-1 to TRBJ2-7; D possibly uses TRBD1 or TRBD2 (5 bases each). This CDR3 comprises 14 residues. From germline, CDR1 is SGHRS and CDR2 YFSETQ. The V end was cut by 5 bases, the J end by 3 bases, with 15 bases between. Here the CDR3 reads CASSPGTPSYEQYF. In DNA form, the CDR3 reads TGCGCCAGCAGTCCAGGGACCCCTAGCTACGAGCAGTACTTC.

Comment on this clonotype: Being one base from a much bigger clone, this may be a read error. V and J are TRBV5-1 and TRBJ2-7; either TRBD1 or TRBD2 may fit D (6 bases each). Per the germline V gene, CDR1 is SGHRS and CDR2 is YFSETQ. The CDR3 runs 16 residues. The CDR3 nucleotides read TGCGCCAGCAGCTTGGCCAGGGGTCAGCTAGCGTACGAGCAGCACTTC. Translation gives CASSLARGQLAYEQHF.

The genes are TRBV13 and TRBJ2-7; TRBD2 matches at 7 bases. The CDR3 is 15 residues long. Trimming cost V 4 bases and J 3 bases; bases outside gene matches: 9. In germline, CDR1 is PRHDT, CDR2 FYEKMQ (reference sequence). CDR3 nucleotides: TGTGCCAGCAGCTCCGCCCAAGCGGGGAACTACGAGCAGTACTTC. Translation: CASSSAQAGNYEQYF.

This clonotype was seen ten or more times. The chain is built from TRBV6-1 and TRBJ1-1, with D unresolved. The germline V and J ends were trimmed by 0 bases and 10 bases, with 9 bases remaining between them. CDR1 MNHNS and CDR2 SASEGT come from the germline V gene. The CDR3 is 12 amino acids. CDR3 protein: CASSEAATAAFF. The CDR3 DNA is TGTGCCAGCAGTGAAGCGGCGACGGCAGCTTTCTTT.

This clonotype was seen a few times. The chain has TRBV3-1 and TRBJ1-1; TRBD1 matches 8 bases. Germline V gene sequence: CDR1 LGHDT, CDR2 YNNKEL (reference sequence). The CDR3 has 11 amino acids. The V segment lost 7 bases and the J segment 7 bases; nucleotides outside the gene matches: 2. The CDR3 is CASIGTGEAFF. The DNA for the CDR3 is TGTGCCAGCATCGGGACAGGTGAAGCTTTCTTT.

The gene calls are TRBV28 and TRBJ1-3; 7 bases are a match to TRBD1. V trimming: 6 bases; J trimming: 4 bases; junction bases outside the gene matches: 6. Germline assignment: CDR1 MDHEN and CDR2 SYDVKM. The CDR3 has 14 residues. The CDR3 region is CASSFTGDGNTIYF. CDR3 DNA sequence: TGTGCCAGCAGCTTTACAGGGGACGGAAACACCATATATTTT. Variable domain in full (rest from reference TRBV28 and TRBJ1-3): DVKVTQSSRYLVKRTGEKVFLECVQDMDHENMFWYRQDPGLGLRLIYFSYDVKMKEKGDIPEGYSVSREKKERFSLILESASTNQTSMYLCASSFTGDGNTIYFGEGSWLTVV.

The rearrangement joins TRBV6-1 to TRBJ2-7; the match to TRBD2 covers 12 bases. Germline assignment: CDR1 MNHNS and CDR2 SASEGT. V lost 6 bases, J lost 3 bases, and 9 bases stayed unmatched. This CDR3 spans 16 amino acids. CDR3: CASRIRKTSGSYEQYF. The CDR3 DNA reads as TGTGCCAGCAGGATACGAAAGACTAGCGGGAGCTACGAGCAGTACTTC.

The rearrangement uses TRBV28 and TRBJ2-5; 8 positions match TRBD2. The germline V gene has CDR1 MDHEN and CDR2 SYDVKM. Losses at the gene ends were 1 base for V and 1 base for J; bases not matched to a gene: 5. CDR3 length: 16 amino acids. The CDR3 protein is CASSLSPSGRQETQYF. The CDR3 DNA follows: TGTGCCAGCAGTTTATCGCCTAGCGGGCGCCAAGAGACCCAGTACTTC.

The V gene is TRBV28, the J gene TRBJ2-5; D remains unclear. CDR1 is MDHEN and CDR2 is SYDVKM in the germline V gene. Trimming pared 5 bases from V and 5 bases from J, leaving 12 bases between. The CDR3 extends over 13 amino acids. CDR3 loop: CASSKFLQETQYF. CDR3 DNA: TGTGCCAGCAGTAAGTTCCTCCAGGAGACCCAGTACTTC.

This clonotype was counted at least ten times. The chain's CDR3 is CASSEGEGTSLFETQYF. CDR3 in DNA: TGTGCCAGCAGTGAAGGGGAGGGGACTAGTCTTTTTGAGACCCAGTACTTC. J is TRBJ2-5 and V is TRBV25-1, with 8 bases matching TRBD2. Losses at the gene ends were 2 bases for V and 5 bases for J; bases not matched to a gene: 13. Germline values: CDR1 MGHDK, CDR2 SYGVNS. This CDR3 is built from 17 residues.

This clonotype occurred many times. The chain uses TRBV7-2 and TRBJ2-4; tentatively, D is TRBD1 (6 bases). Germline V gives CDR1 SGHTA, CDR2 FQGNSA. The CDR3 loop spans 14 amino acids. V lost 5 bases and J lost 8, with 16 bases in between. The CDR3 nucleotides read TGTGCCAGCAGCCCCCTATCAGGGGCGGACATTCAGTACTTC. Translated, it gives CASSPLSGADIQYF.

Note on this clonotype: The junction shows a germline mismatch at one end, possibly a read error. V and J are TRBV11-2 and TRBJ2-5, with D maybe TRBD2 (5 bases). This CDR3 has 13 amino acids. Germline V gene data show CDR1 as SGHAT and CDR2 as FQNNGV. CDR3 protein: CASSLGSGETQCF. The CDR3 DNA sequence: TGTGCCAGCAGCTTAGGGAGCGGAGAGACCCAGTGCTTC.

This clonotype was seen only a few times. The V and J genes are TRBV12-3 or TRBV12-4 and TRBJ2-7; weak D call: TRBD1 (5 bases). This CDR3 has 13 residues. Trimming took off 3 bases at V and 11 bases at J, with 17 bases between the two ends. The CDR3 here is CASSLGPDSQEYF. As DNA, the CDR3 is TGTGCCAGCAGTTTGGGCCCCGACAGCCAGGAGTACTTC.

J is TRBJ1-1 and V is TRBV29-1; D is ambiguous. The CDR3 runs 13 residues. Trimming shortened V by 1 base and J by 5 bases, and 11 bases separated the two germline ends. From germline, CDR1 is SQVTM and CDR2 ANQGSEA. For the CDR3, the DNA is TGCAGCGTTGAAGCACTCCTGGGGACTGAAGCTTTCTTT. This gives the protein CSVEALLGTEAFF.

This clonotype was seen more than once but under ten times. As DNA, the CDR3 is TGTGCCAGCAGTGGACAGGGGGCAGGTTCACCCCTCCACTTT. It encodes CASSGQGAGSPLHF. This sequence joins TRBV12-3 or TRBV12-4 and TRBJ1-6; 11 nucleotides match TRBD1. With 5 bases clipped from V and 9 bases from J, the junction kept 3 bases outside the gene matches. CDR3 length: 14 residues.

This clonotype was picked up a small number of times. V gene TRBV5-1 combines with J gene TRBJ2-7; D is ambiguous. CDR1 is SGHRS and CDR2 is YFSETQ in the germline V gene. CDR3 size: 15 residues. V lost 3 bases, J lost 0 bases, and 13 bases lay in between. The CDR3 protein is CASSSRTTISYEQYF. The CDR3 DNA follows: TGCGCCAGCAGCTCGAGAACTACCATCTCCTACGAGCAGTACTTC. The full variable domain, completed using reference TRBV5-1 and TRBJ2-7, is KAGVTQTPRYLIKTRGQQVTLSCSPISGHRSVSWYQQTPGQGLQFLFEYFSETQRNKGNFPGRFSGRQFSNSRSEMNVSTLELGDSALYLCASSSRTTISYEQYFGPGTRLTVT.

This clonotype was seen at least ten times. The chain couples TRBV6-1 to TRBJ2-7; 8 bases match TRBD1. From germline, CDR1 is MNHNS and CDR2 SASEGT. The CDR3 is 16 amino acids. V lost 6 bases to trimming and J lost 1 base; unmatched junction nucleotides: 11. This chain's CDR3 is CASRTSGGAGSYEQYF. In DNA, the CDR3 is TGTGCCAGCAGAACCTCAGGGGGCGCAGGGTCCTACGAGCAGTACTTC.

This clonotype was seen only a few times. The chain links TRBV6-2 or TRBV6-3 to TRBJ1-1; D ambiguous. CDR1 and CDR2 from the germline V gene are MNHEY and SVGEGT. The CDR3 extends over 15 amino acids. The V and J ends lost 4 bases and 6 bases respectively, with 18 bases between them. DNA for the CDR3: TGTGCCAGCAGTTTTTTAAGCGAGGGTAACGCTGAAGCTTTCTTT. Protein: CASSFLSEGNAEAFF.

This clonotype was recorded many times. The V and J genes are TRBV5-1 and TRBJ2-5; D is uncertain. The V end was cut by 0 bases, the J end by 4 bases, with 7 bases between. The germline V gene has CDR1 SGHRS and CDR2 YFSETQ. The CDR3 sequence is 13 residues long. The DNA of the CDR3 is TGCGCCAGCAGCTTGGACGTTTTAGAGACCCAGTACTTC. This sequence encodes CASSLDVLETQYF.

This clonotype was picked up many times. This chain uses TRBV20-1 with TRBJ2-2; TRBD2 matches at 10 bases. CDR3 size: 14 residues. In germline, CDR1 is DFQATT, CDR2 SNEGSKA (reference sequence). V was pared by 2 bases and J by 3 bases, with 0 bases of the junction left unmatched. CDR3 sequence: CSARSGGDTGELFF. In DNA form, the CDR3 reads TGCAGTGCTAGAAGCGGGGGGGACACCGGGGAGCTGTTTTTT.

The gene calls are TRBV27 and TRBJ2-7, with 9 bases aligning to TRBD1. V shed 0 bases and J 2 bases; nucleotides not matched to a gene: 5. The germline CDR1 and CDR2 sequences are MNHEY and SMNVEV (reference sequence). This CDR3 is 16 amino acids long. This CDR3 is CASSLSAGTGTYEQYF. The CDR3 DNA reads as TGTGCCAGCAGTTTATCGGCCGGGACAGGGACCTACGAGCAGTACTTC.

The table lists this clonotype with many counts. This chain connects TRBV27 to TRBJ2-7; a possible D gene is TRBD1 (7 bases). Germline V CDR1 and CDR2: MNHEY, SMNVEV (reference sequence). The CDR3 loop spans 15 amino acids. V lost 4 bases and J lost 0, with 13 bases in between. The CDR3 protein is CASSSQGGSSYEQYF. CDR3 DNA sequence: TGTGCCAGCAGTTCCCAGGGGGGATCCTCCTACGAGCAGTACTTC.

This clonotype has at least ten counts. The rearrangement links TRBV12-3 or TRBV12-4 to TRBJ1-2; D unresolved. This CDR3 comprises 12 residues. Deletions cut 6 bases from V and 4 bases from J, with 9 bases between. The CDR3 loop reads CASRPNSYGYTF. The CDR3 DNA is TGTGCCAGCAGACCAAACAGCTATGGCTACACCTTC.

This chain links TRBV7-2 with TRBJ1-5; a possible D gene is TRBD1 (6 bases). Germline CDR1 SGHTA, CDR2 FQGNSA. This CDR3 comprises 15 residues. The V end lost 3 bases, the J end lost 1 base, and 10 bases lay between the germline ends. The CDR3 region is CASSFQGLSNQPQHF. The CDR3 nucleotides are TGTGCCAGCAGCTTTCAGGGGCTGAGCAATCAGCCCCAGCATTTT. The full variable domain, in which reference TRBV7-2 and TRBJ1-5 provide the parts outside the CDR3, is GAGVSQSPSNKVTEKGKDVELRCDPISGHTALYWYRQSLGQGLEFLIYFQGNSAPDKSGLPSDRFSAERTGGSVSTLTIQRTQQEDSAVYLCASSFQGLSNQPQHFGDGTRLSIL.

This sequence joins TRBV20-1 and TRBJ2-7; D not certain. The length of the CDR3 is 16 residues. CDR1 and CDR2 from the germline V gene are DFQATT and SNEGSKA (reference sequence). Trimming pared 0 bases from V and 1 base from J, leaving 16 bases between. The CDR3 sequence is CSARDPRGLVSYEQYF. Here the CDR3 DNA reads TGCAGTGCTAGAGATCCGCGAGGTCTAGTATCCTACGAGCAGTACTTC.

This clonotype was counted only a few times. The chain couples TRBV5-1 to TRBJ1-1; TRBD1 matches 7 bases. The germline CDR1 and CDR2 sequences are SGHRS and YFSETQ. Losses at the gene ends were 6 bases for V and 5 bases for J; bases not matched to a gene: 13. The CDR3 totals 15 residues. The CDR3 protein is CASTDRTGPGTEAFF. In DNA form, the CDR3 reads TGCGCCAGCACCGATAGGACAGGTCCGGGGACTGAAGCTTTCTTT.

This clonotype was detected ten times or more. This chain joins TRBV6-5 and TRBJ2-5; TRBD2 aligns across 8 bases. CDR1 is MNHEY, CDR2 SVGAGI, per germline. Losses at the gene ends were 7 bases for V and 5 bases for J; bases not matched to a gene: 12. The CDR3 covers 15 residues. The CDR3: CASISIGGRWETQYF. The CDR3 DNA is TGTGCCAGCATTTCAATCGGCGGGAGGTGGGAGACCCAGTACTTC.